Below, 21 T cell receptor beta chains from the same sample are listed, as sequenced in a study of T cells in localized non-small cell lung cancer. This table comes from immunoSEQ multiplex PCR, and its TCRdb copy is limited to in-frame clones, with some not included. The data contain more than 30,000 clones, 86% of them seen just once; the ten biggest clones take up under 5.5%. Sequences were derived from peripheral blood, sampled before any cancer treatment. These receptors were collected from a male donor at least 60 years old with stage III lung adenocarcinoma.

The CDR3 coding sequence is TGTGCCAGCAGTTGGGACGGGAGCTCTGGAAACACCATATATTTT. Translation: CASSWDGSSGNTIYF. V and J are TRBV28 and TRBJ1-3; D is perhaps TRBD1 (5 bases). The V and J ends lost 4 bases and 0 bases respectively, with 10 bases between them. Germline assignment: CDR1 MDHEN and CDR2 SYDVKM. This CDR3 has 15 residues. The full variable domain, completed using reference TRBV28 and TRBJ1-3, is DVKVTQSSRYLVKRTGEKVFLECVQDMDHENMFWYRQDPGLGLRLIYFSYDVKMKEKGDIPEGYSVSREKKERFSLILESASTNQTSMYLCASSWDGSSGNTIYFGEGSWLTVV.

Here the CDR3 reads CASSLTNGPIGETQYF. The CDR3 DNA is TGTGCCAGCAGTTTAACGAACGGCCCGATAGGGGAGACCCAGTACTTC. The V and J genes are TRBV27 and TRBJ2-5; D not resolved. The CDR3 runs 16 residues. V was cut by 2 bases and J by 5 bases, with 18 bases left in between. Germline V gives CDR1 MNHEY, CDR2 SMNVEV (reference sequence).

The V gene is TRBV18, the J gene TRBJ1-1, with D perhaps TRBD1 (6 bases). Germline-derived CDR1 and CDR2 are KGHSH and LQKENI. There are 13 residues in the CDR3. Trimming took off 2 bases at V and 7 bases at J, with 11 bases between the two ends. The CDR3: CASSPRTEGEAFF. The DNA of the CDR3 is TGTGCCAGCTCACCAAGGACAGAGGGTGAAGCTTTCTTT.

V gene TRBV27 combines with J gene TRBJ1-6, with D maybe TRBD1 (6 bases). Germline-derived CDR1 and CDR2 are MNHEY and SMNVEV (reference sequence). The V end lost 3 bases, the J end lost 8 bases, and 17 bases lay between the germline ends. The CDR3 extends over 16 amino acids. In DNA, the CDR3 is TGTGCCAGCAGTTTGGTCAGGGGCATCGGGGATTCACCCCTCCACTTT. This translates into CASSLVRGIGDSPLHF.

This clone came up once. CDR3 bases: TGTGCCAGCAGCCGGCCGGAGCAGTACTTC. Its translation is CASSRPEQYF. The chain joins TRBV6-5 to TRBJ2-7; D unclear. The CDR3 totals 10 residues. V gave up 6 bases and J gave up 7 bases, with 7 bases separating them. Per germline, CDR1 MNHEY and CDR2 SVGAGI.

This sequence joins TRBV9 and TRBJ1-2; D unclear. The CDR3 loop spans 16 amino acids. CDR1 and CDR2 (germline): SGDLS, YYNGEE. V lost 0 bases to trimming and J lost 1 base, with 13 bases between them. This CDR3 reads CASSVATVGFNYGYTF. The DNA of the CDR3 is TGTGCCAGCAGCGTAGCCACCGTGGGTTTTAACTATGGCTACACCTTC.

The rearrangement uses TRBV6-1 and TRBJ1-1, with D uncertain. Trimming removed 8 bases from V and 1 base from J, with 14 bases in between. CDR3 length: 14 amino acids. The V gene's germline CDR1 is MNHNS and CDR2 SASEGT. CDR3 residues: CASSSITGNTEAFF. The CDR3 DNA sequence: TGTGCCAGCTCCTCTATCACTGGGAACACTGAAGCTTTCTTT.

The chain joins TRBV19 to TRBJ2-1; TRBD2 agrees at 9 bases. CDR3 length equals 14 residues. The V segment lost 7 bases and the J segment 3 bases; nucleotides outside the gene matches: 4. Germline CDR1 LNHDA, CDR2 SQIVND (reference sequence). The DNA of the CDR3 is TGTGCCAGTACTAGGACTAGCGTCTACAATGAGCAGTTCTTC. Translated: CASTRTSVYNEQFF.

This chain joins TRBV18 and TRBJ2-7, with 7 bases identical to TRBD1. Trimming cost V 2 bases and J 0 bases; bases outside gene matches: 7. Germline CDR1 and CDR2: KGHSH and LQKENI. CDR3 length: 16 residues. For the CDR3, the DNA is TGTGCCAGCTCACCATCCCCGACAGGGTCCTCCTACGAGCAGTACTTC. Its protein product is CASSPSPTGSSYEQYF.

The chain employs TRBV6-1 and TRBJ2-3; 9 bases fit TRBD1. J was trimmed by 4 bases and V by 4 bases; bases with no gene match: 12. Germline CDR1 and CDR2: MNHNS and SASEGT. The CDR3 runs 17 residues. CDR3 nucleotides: TGTGCCAGCAGTGTCGGACAGGGGCTTTCGACTTCAGATACGCAGTATTTT. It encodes CASSVGQGLSTSDTQYF.

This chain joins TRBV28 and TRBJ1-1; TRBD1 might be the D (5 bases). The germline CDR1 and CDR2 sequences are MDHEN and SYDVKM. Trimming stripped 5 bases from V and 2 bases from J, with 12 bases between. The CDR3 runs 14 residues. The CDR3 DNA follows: TGTGCCAGCAGTACACGGGGGACTAACACTGAAGCTTTCTTT. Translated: CASSTRGTNTEAFF.

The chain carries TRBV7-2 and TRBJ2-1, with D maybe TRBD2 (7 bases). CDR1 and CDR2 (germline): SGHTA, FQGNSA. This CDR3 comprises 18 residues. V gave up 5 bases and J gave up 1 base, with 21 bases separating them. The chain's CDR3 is CASSPFGVAGASYNEQFF. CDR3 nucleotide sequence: TGTGCCAGCAGCCCCTTTGGAGTGGCGGGGGCTTCCTACAATGAGCAGTTCTTC.

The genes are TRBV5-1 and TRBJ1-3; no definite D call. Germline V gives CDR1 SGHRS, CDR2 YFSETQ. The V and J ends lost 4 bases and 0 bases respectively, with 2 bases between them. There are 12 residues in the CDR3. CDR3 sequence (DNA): TGCGCCAGCAGCCCCTCTGGAAACACCATATATTTT. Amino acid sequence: CASSPSGNTIYF.

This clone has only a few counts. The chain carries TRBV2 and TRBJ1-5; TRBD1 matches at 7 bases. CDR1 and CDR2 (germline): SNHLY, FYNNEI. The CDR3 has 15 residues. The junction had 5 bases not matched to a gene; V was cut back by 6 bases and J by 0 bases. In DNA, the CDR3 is TGTGCCAGCAGCCGGACAGGCGGTAGCAATCAGCCCCAGCATTTT. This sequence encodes CASSRTGGSNQPQHF.

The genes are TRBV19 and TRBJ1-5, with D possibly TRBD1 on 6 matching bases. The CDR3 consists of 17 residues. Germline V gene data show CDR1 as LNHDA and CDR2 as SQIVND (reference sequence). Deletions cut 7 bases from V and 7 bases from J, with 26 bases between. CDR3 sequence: CASKPQGLGDMGQPQHF. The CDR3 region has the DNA TGTGCCAGTAAACCCCAAGGACTAGGGGACATGGGACAGCCCCAGCATTTT. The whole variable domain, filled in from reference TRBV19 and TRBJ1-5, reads DGGITQSPKYLFRKEGQNVTLSCEQNLNHDAMYWYRQDPGQGLRLIYYSQIVNDFQKGDIAEGYSVSREKKESFPLTVTSAQKNPTAFYLCASKPQGLGDMGQPQHFGDGTRLSIL.

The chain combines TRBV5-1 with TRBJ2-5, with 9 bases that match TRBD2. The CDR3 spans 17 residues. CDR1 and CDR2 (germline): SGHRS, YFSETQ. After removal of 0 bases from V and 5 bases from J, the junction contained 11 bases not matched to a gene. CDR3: CASSLEWAGGPAETQYF. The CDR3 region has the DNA TGCGCCAGCAGCTTGGAGTGGGCGGGAGGGCCCGCGGAGACCCAGTACTTC.

The CDR3 coding sequence is TGTGCCTGGAGTGATTCGGTTTCGGGAGCCCGGGTCAAAAACATTCAGTACTTC. Translated: CAWSDSVSGARVKNIQYF. The chain recombines TRBV30 with TRBJ2-4, with D maybe TRBD2 (6 bases). Trimming stripped 1 base from V and 3 bases from J, with 22 bases between. This CDR3 is built from 18 residues. Germline V gene data show CDR1 as GTSNPN and CDR2 as SVGIG (reference sequence).

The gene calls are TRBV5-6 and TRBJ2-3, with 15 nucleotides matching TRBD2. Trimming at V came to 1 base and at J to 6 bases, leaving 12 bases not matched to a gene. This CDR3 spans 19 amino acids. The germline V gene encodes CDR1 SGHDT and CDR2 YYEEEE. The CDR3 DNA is TGTGCCAGCAGCTTGAAGGGACTAGCGGGAGGCTATCTGTGGGATACGCAGTATTTT. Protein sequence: CASSLKGLAGGYLWDTQYF.

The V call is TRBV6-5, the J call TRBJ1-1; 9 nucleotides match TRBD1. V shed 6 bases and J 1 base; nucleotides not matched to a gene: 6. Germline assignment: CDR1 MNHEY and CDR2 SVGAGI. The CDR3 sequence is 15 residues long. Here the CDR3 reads CASSPGTGRNTEAFF. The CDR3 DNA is TGTGCCAGCAGCCCCGGGACAGGGAGGAACACTGAAGCTTTCTTT.

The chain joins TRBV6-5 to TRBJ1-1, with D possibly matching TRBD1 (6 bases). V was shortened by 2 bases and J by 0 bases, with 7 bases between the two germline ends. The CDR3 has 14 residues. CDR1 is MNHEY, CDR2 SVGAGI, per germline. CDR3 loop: CASSYGQLNTEAFF. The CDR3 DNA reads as TGTGCCAGCAGTTACGGACAGTTGAACACTGAAGCTTTCTTT.

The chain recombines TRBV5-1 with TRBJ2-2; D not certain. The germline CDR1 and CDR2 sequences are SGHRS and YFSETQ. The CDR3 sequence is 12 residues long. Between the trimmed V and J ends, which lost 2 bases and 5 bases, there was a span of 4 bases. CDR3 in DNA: TGCGCCAGCAGCTTCGGGACCGGGGAGCTGTTTTTT. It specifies CASSFGTGELFF.